This T cell receptor (beta chain) was sequenced for a study of blood T cell repertoires in COVID-19. As for the study in general: Nucleic acid was either cDNA or gDNA, and it came from T cells, B-cell-depleted T cells, or PBMCs.

Original data processing: The assay estimated nucleated cells by amplifying reference gene primers. The method was immunoSEQ multiplex PCR; TCRdb's version includes in-frame clones alone and lacks a portion of them. V and J calls and clone size are given by that table; D and trimming were obtained from the DNA. The sample contains more than 200,000 clones, roughly 91% of which appear only once. V gave up 0 bases and J gave up 0 bases, with 7 bases separating them. The CDR3 sequence is 15 residues long. In germline, CDR1 is KGHSH, CDR2 LQKENI. Enrolled through a virtual design, the participants were between 18 and 89 years of age and came from about two dozen US areas. Clinical history reported by participants formed the basis on which cohorts were assigned. Of note for this clone: In the same sample, other DNA sequences code for this CDR3.

This sequence joins TRBV18 and TRBJ2-3; tentative D call: TRBD2 (5 bases). This receptor was obtained from a woman aged 25 to 39 who had recovered from COVID-19. Sequencing was performed on PBMCs or T cells enriched from blood (not recorded which). CDR3 amino acids: CASSPPSGSTDTQYF. CDR3 DNA sequence: TGTGCCAGCTCACCACCCAGCGGAAGCACAGATACGCAGTATTTT.